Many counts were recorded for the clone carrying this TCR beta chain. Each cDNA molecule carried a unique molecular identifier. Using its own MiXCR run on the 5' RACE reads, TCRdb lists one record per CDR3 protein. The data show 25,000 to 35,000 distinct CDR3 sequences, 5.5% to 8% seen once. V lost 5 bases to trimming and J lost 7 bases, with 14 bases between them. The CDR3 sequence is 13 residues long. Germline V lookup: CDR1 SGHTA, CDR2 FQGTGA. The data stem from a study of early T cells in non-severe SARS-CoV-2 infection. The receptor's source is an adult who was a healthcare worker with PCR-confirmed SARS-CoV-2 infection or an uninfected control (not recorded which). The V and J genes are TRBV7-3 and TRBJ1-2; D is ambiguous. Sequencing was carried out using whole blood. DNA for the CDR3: TGTGCCAGCAGCCAAGGGTCCGGGAGTGGCTACACCTTC. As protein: CASSQGSGSGYTF.